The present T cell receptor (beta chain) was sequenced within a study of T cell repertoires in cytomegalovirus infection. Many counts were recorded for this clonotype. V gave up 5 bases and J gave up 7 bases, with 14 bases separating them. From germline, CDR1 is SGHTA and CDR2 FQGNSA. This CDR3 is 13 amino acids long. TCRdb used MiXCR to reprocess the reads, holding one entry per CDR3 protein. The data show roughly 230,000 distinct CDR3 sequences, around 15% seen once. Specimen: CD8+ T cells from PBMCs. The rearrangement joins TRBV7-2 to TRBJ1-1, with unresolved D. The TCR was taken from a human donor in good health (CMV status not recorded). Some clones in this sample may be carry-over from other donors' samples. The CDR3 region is CASSLLTYGEAFF. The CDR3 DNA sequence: TGTGCCAGCAGCCTTCTTACTTACGGTGAAGCTTTCTTT.